Each of the 24 T cell receptor beta chains below was sequenced from the same sample in a study of metastatic and nonmetastatic thyroid tumors. MiXCR was used by TCRdb to re-call the PCR reads. The sample records more than 13,000 clones, 10% to 15% being singletons. None of the patients had undergone any treatment ahead of thyroid surgery. Sequencing used blood. Every receptor here comes from a female donor with papillary thyroid cancer or a benign thyroid nodule (not recorded which). Some clones in this sample may be carry-over from other donors' samples.

This clone is categorized as medium-sized. The CDR3 DNA sequence: TGTGCCAGCAGTCCCAGGGACAGAAACTATGGCTACACCTTC. It yields the protein CASSPRDRNYGYTF. The V gene is TRBV28, the J gene TRBJ1-2; 7 nucleotides match TRBD1. The CDR3 length is 14 residues. The trim removed 5 bases at V and 2 bases at J, leaving 5 bases unmatched. Germline-derived CDR1 and CDR2 are MDHEN and SYDVKM.

Many counts were recorded for this clone. This chain connects TRBV20-1 to TRBJ1-2; D call uncertain. Trimming stripped 5 bases from V and 4 bases from J, with 8 bases between. CDR3 length: 11 residues. Germline-derived CDR1 and CDR2 are DFQATT and SNEGSKA (reference sequence). CDR3 sequence (DNA): TGCAGTGCTTCGCCGGGCTATGGCTACACCTTC. It specifies CSASPGYGYTF.

This clone came up many times. The chain carries TRBV29-1 and TRBJ2-1; D is possibly TRBD2 (7 bases). The V and J ends lost 3 bases and 6 bases respectively, with 12 bases between them. Germline V lookup: CDR1 SQVTM, CDR2 ANQGSEA. This CDR3 spans 13 amino acids. The CDR3 spells CSVEGGAFNEQFF. As DNA, the CDR3 is TGCAGCGTTGAGGGGGGGGCTTTCAATGAGCAGTTCTTC.

This clone was seen repeatedly, ten times or more. The V gene is TRBV20-1, the J gene TRBJ1-1; possible D gene TRBD1, 6 bases. The CDR3 runs 15 residues. Between the trimmed V and J ends, which lost 5 bases and 4 bases, there was a span of 20 bases. CDR1 and CDR2 from the germline V gene are DFQATT and SNEGSKA (reference sequence). The CDR3 region has the DNA TGCAGTGCTGGATCCTACAGGGAGTTGAGCACTGAAGCTTTCTTT. It yields the protein CSAGSYRELSTEAFF.

Ten or more counts support this clone. The J gene is TRBJ2-3, the V gene TRBV24-1; D tentatively fits TRBD1 or TRBD2 (6 bases each). The CDR3 length is 17 residues. Germline lookup yields CDR1 KGHDR and CDR2 SFDVKD. V gave up 3 bases and J gave up 3 bases, with 18 bases separating them. Here the CDR3 reads CATSDGPLTGATDTQYF. The CDR3 DNA follows: TGTGCCACCAGTGATGGGCCCCTGACGGGGGCAACAGATACGCAGTATTTT.

The table lists this clone with many counts. J is TRBJ2-1 and V is TRBV5-5, with D perhaps matching TRBD1 or TRBD2 (6 bases each). Germline assignment: CDR1 SGHKS and CDR2 YYEKEE (reference sequence). The CDR3 runs 15 residues. Between the trimmed V and J ends, which lost 4 bases and 6 bases, there was a span of 17 bases. The CDR3 protein is CASSPGQTSVNEQFF. The CDR3 DNA reads as TGTGCCAGCAGCCCCGGACAGACTAGTGTCAATGAGCAGTTCTTC.

Concerning this clone: This same CDR3 is encoded by further DNA sequences in the sample. The V call is TRBV6-2 or TRBV6-3, the J call TRBJ1-1; a weak D match, TRBD1 (5 bases). This CDR3 comprises 16 residues. Trimming cost V 0 bases and J 8 bases, with 19 bases left between them. Germline assignment: CDR1 MNHEY and CDR2 SVGEGT. The CDR3 DNA reads as TGTGCCAGCAGTTACTCGATTATGGGGACGGGAACCGAAGCTTTCTTT. This sequence encodes CASSYSIMGTGTEAFF.

This clone was counted ten times or more. The rearrangement links TRBV4-1 to TRBJ2-7, with D possibly being TRBD2 (6 bases). The ends were cut back, 3 bases at V and 1 base at J, with 13 bases in the middle. Germline V gene data show CDR1 as MGHRA and CDR2 as YSYEKL. The CDR3 sequence is 15 residues long. The CDR3 DNA sequence: TGCGCCAGCAGCCAGGGACGGGGGATTTCCTACGAGCAGTACTTC. This gives the protein CASSQGRGISYEQYF.

The chain couples TRBV6-1 to TRBJ2-2, with a weak D call TRBD2 (6 bases). Per germline, CDR1 MNHNS and CDR2 SASEGT. V was cut by 3 bases and J by 17 bases, with 22 bases left in between. The CDR3 spans 14 residues. CDR3 in amino acids: CASSEGGDTGDLFF. The CDR3 DNA follows: TGTGCCAGCAGTGAGGGGGGAGACACCGGGGATCTTTTTTTT.

This clone is labeled medium-sized. The CDR3 nucleotides are TGTGCCAGCACCCCCGGGACAGGCTATAATTCACCCCTCCACTTT. Its translation is CASTPGTGYNSPLHF. V is TRBV19 and J is TRBJ1-6; TRBD1 aligns across 8 bases. The junction had 7 bases not matched to a gene; V was cut back by 9 bases and J by 3 bases. The CDR3 extends over 15 amino acids. Germline lookup yields CDR1 LNHDA and CDR2 SQIVND (reference sequence). The whole variable domain, filled in from reference TRBV19 and TRBJ1-6, reads DGGITQSPKYLFRKEGQNVTLSCEQNLNHDAMYWYRQDPGQGLRLIYYSQIVNDFQKGDIAEGYSVSREKKESFPLTVTSAQKNPTAFYLCASTPGTGYNSPLHFGNGTRLTVT.

This clone is labeled medium-sized (0.01 to 0.1%). This chain joins TRBV6-2 or TRBV6-3 and TRBJ1-5; no definite D call. CDR1 MNHEY and CDR2 SVGEGT come from the germline V gene. Between the trimmed V and J ends, which lost 0 bases and 7 bases, there was a span of 13 bases. The CDR3 consists of 15 residues. This CDR3 is CASSYSGPSGQPQHF. As DNA, the CDR3 is TGTGCCAGCAGTTACTCTGGCCCTTCGGGGCAGCCCCAGCATTTT.

Within the sample, this clone is medium-sized. This chain links TRBV27 with TRBJ2-2; 7 bases align to TRBD1. This CDR3 is built from 17 residues. V lost 2 bases to trimming and J lost 4 bases; unmatched junction nucleotides: 10. Germline V CDR1 and CDR2: MNHEY, SMNVEV (reference sequence). DNA for the CDR3: TGTGCCAGCAGTTTAATACCTAGGACAGGCCTCACCGGGGAGCTGTTTTTT. Its translation is CASSLIPRTGLTGELFF.

There are a few counts of this clone. Germline and junction disagree at one end, which may indicate a read error. The J gene is TRBJ2-5, the V gene TRBV2; either TRBD1 or TRBD2 may fit D (5 bases each). Germline CDR1 is SNHLY and CDR2 is FYNNEI. The CDR3 runs to 14 residues. The CDR3: CASKGRSFAETQYF. The CDR3 DNA reads as TGTGCCAGCAAGGGACGAAGTTTTGCGGAGACACAGTACTTC. The whole variable domain, remainder taken from reference TRBV2 and TRBJ2-5, is EPEVTQTPSHQVTQMGQEVILRCVPISNHLYFYWYRQILGQKVEFLVSFYNNEISEKSEIFDDQFSVERPDGSNFTLKIRSTKLEDSAMYFCASKGRSFAETQYFGPGTRLLVL.

This clone was counted at least ten times. V and J are TRBV20-1 and TRBJ2-5, with D tentatively TRBD1 (9 bases). This CDR3 is built from 23 residues. Germline CDR1 DFQATT, CDR2 SNEGSKA (reference sequence). Trimming left V 1 base short and J 5 bases short, with 41 bases between. The CDR3 sequence: CSARAGQGTPVVSGGPFFETQYF. CDR3 nucleotide sequence: TGCAGTGCTAGAGCCGGACAGGGGACCCCGGTGGTATCGGGAGGGCCGTTTTTCGAGACCCAGTACTTC.

Ten or more counts support this clone. The V gene is TRBV15, the J gene TRBJ1-5; no reliable D call. The CDR3 spans 15 residues. V shed 4 bases and J shed 1 base, with 11 bases lying between them. Looked up from germline, CDR1 is LNHNV and CDR2 is YYDKDF (reference sequence). Written as DNA, the CDR3 is TGTGCCACCAGCATCTCGGCTCACAGCAATCAGCCCCAGCATTTT. Translated, it gives CATSISAHSNQPQHF.

This sequence joins TRBV28 and TRBJ1-2, with D possibly matching TRBD1 (6 bases). CDR1 is MDHEN, CDR2 SYDVKM, per germline. The length of the CDR3 is 14 residues. V lost 9 bases and J 8 bases, leaving 22 bases between the germline ends. The DNA for the CDR3 is TGTGCCAGAAGGCCGACAGGTGGATTTGGGGGCTACACCTTC. Amino acids: CARRPTGGFGGYTF.

The V and J genes are TRBV20-1 and TRBJ2-1; TRBD2 is a possible D gene (6 bases). CDR1 and CDR2 (germline): DFQATT, SNEGSKA (reference sequence). V was trimmed by 0 bases and J by 4 bases, leaving 22 bases between them. CDR3 length: 18 amino acids. As DNA, the CDR3 is TGCAGTGCTAGAGATGCGGCTAGTGGGGGGACCGGGTACAATGAGCAGTTCTTC. It encodes CSARDAASGGTGYNEQFF.

This clone was seen many times. The CDR3 reads CASSGGAGGGETQYF. CDR3 DNA: TGTGCCAGCAGTGGTGGAGCGGGGGGAGGTGAGACCCAGTACTTC. V and J are TRBV2 and TRBJ2-5, with 9 positions matching TRBD2. Trimming at V came to 4 bases and at J to 5 bases, leaving 8 bases not matched to a gene. Germline CDR1 is SNHLY and CDR2 is FYNNEI. The CDR3 covers 15 residues.

This clone has more than one count but fewer than ten. The rearrangement uses TRBV2 and TRBJ2-7; weak D call: TRBD2 (5 bases). Between the trimmed V and J ends, which lost 6 bases and 3 bases, there was a span of 15 bases. The CDR3 has 14 residues. Per germline, CDR1 SNHLY and CDR2 FYNNEI. This chain's CDR3 is CASSVGVEVYEQYF. Here the CDR3 DNA reads TGTGCCAGCAGCGTGGGAGTGGAAGTCTACGAGCAGTACTTC.

This clone came up many times. The genes are TRBV14 and TRBJ2-7; D unresolved. This CDR3 is 13 amino acids long. The germline V gene encodes CDR1 SGHDN and CDR2 FVKESK. V was clipped by 4 bases and J by 6 bases, with 13 bases between them. CDR3 in amino acids: CASSPYPSSEQYF. The CDR3 DNA reads as TGTGCCAGCAGCCCATACCCCAGCTCCGAGCAGTACTTC.

In its sample, this clone is medium-sized. This sequence joins TRBV6-5 and TRBJ1-2, with TRBD1 matching 11 bases. The length of the CDR3 is 16 residues. The V gene's germline CDR1 is MNHEY and CDR2 SVGAGI. The J segment lost 2 bases and the V segment lost 1 base, leaving 3 bases of the junction unmatched. The CDR3 sequence: CASSYFRTGGNYGYTF. The CDR3 DNA sequence: TGTGCCAGCAGTTACTTCAGGACAGGGGGCAACTATGGCTACACCTTC.

This clone was observed many times. The J gene is TRBJ2-1, the V gene TRBV28; TRBD2 matches 10 bases. This CDR3 region has 17 residues. Trimming took 5 bases from V and 8 from J; bases not matched to a gene: 15. CDR1 and CDR2 (germline): MDHEN, SYDVKM. CDR3 in amino acids: CASSTYRTSGNFDEQFF. The DNA of the CDR3 is TGTGCCAGCAGTACATACCGGACTAGCGGTAACTTCGATGAGCAGTTCTTC.

The rearrangement uses TRBV4-1 and TRBJ2-1; no reliable D call. The CDR3 loop spans 15 amino acids. CDR1 MGHRA and CDR2 YSYEKL come from the germline V gene. Trimming removed 4 bases at V and 6 bases at J, with 16 bases between. Here the CDR3 reads CASSRVHVSSNEQFF. The CDR3 DNA sequence: TGCGCCAGCAGCCGTGTTCACGTGTCATCCAATGAGCAGTTCTTC.

This clone was seen repeatedly, ten times or more. In the same sample, other DNA sequences code for this CDR3. This chain connects TRBV20-1 to TRBJ1-1; D may be TRBD1 (6 bases). The germline V gene encodes CDR1 DFQATT and CDR2 SNEGSKA (reference sequence). V shed 0 bases and J shed 1 base, with 12 bases lying between them. The CDR3 has 15 amino acids. CDR3 sequence (DNA): TGCAGTGCTAGAGATCCCAGGGGAGGGAACACTGAAGCTTTCTTT. Translating it yields CSARDPRGGNTEAFF.